The 25 T cell receptor beta chains below all came from one sample that was sequenced in a study of cytomegalovirus exposure and HLA in healthy donors. PCR involved 60 Vbeta and 13 Jbeta primers. The table came from immunoSEQ multiplex PCR; TCRdb's copy has only in-frame clones and leaves some out. The data contain hundreds of thousands of clones, 78% of them singletons. Sequences were obtained from PBMCs. These receptors all come from a boy aged 5-17 years in good health and CMV-seronegative.

The V gene is TRBV19, the J gene TRBJ1-1, with TRBD1 matching over 7 bases. After removal of 4 bases from V and 5 bases from J, the junction contained 7 bases not matched to a gene. Germline V gene sequence: CDR1 LNHDA, CDR2 SQIVND (reference sequence). This CDR3 has 14 amino acids. This CDR3 is CASSRPAGGTEAFF. Written as DNA, the CDR3 is TGTGCCAGTAGTAGGCCTGCAGGGGGGACTGAAGCTTTCTTT. The full variable domain, completed using reference TRBV19 and TRBJ1-1, is DGGITQSPKYLFRKEGQNVTLSCEQNLNHDAMYWYRQDPGQGLRLIYYSQIVNDFQKGDIAEGYSVSREKKESFPLTVTSAQKNPTAFYLCASSRPAGGTEAFFGQGTRLTVV.

The V call is TRBV6-5, the J call TRBJ2-3; TRBD1 agrees at 9 bases. In germline, CDR1 is MNHEY, CDR2 SVGAGI. V was pared by 6 bases and J by 3 bases, with 7 bases of the junction left unmatched. The CDR3 is made up of 15 amino acids. The CDR3 is CASSLNRGRTDTQYF. For the CDR3, the DNA is TGTGCCAGCAGCTTAAACAGGGGGCGAACAGATACGCAGTATTTT.

The gene calls are TRBV27 and TRBJ2-7; the match to TRBD2 covers 10 bases. This CDR3 has 15 residues. V was pared by 5 bases and J by 4 bases, with 8 bases of the junction left unmatched. Germline CDR1 MNHEY, CDR2 SMNVEV (reference sequence). Here the CDR3 DNA reads TGTGCCAGCAGTGAAGCGGGAGGGCCATGGTACGAGCAGTACTTC. Protein sequence: CASSEAGGPWYEQYF.

This clone was seen only a few times. The chain is built from TRBV5-1 and TRBJ1-1, with TRBD1 identical over 9 bases. Per the germline V gene, CDR1 is SGHRS and CDR2 is YFSETQ. V was clipped by 4 bases and J by 3 bases; unmatched bases: 10. The CDR3 extends over 16 amino acids. In DNA form, the CDR3 reads TGCGCCAGCAGCCCTAACCCTGGACAGGGGCACACTGAAGCTTTCTTT. Encoded protein: CASSPNPGQGHTEAFF.

This clone was observed a handful of times. The sample carries other DNA sequences with the same CDR3. V gene TRBV7-9 combines with J gene TRBJ1-2; D perhaps matches TRBD1 (6 bases). V lost 1 base to trimming and J lost 5 bases, with 8 bases between them. Germline V lookup: CDR1 SEHNR, CDR2 FQNEAQ (reference sequence). This CDR3 comprises 13 residues. The CDR3 nucleotides read TGTGCCAGCAGCTTAGGGCAGGGGTATGGCTACACCTTC. Translation: CASSLGQGYGYTF.

This clone occurred a few times. The V call is TRBV7-9, the J call TRBJ1-5, with a tentative D call TRBD1 (6 bases). Deletions cut 4 bases from V and 3 bases from J, with 13 bases between. Germline V gene lookup returns CDR1 SEHNR and CDR2 FQNEAQ (reference sequence). The CDR3 covers 15 residues. The DNA of the CDR3 is TGTGCCAGCAGCTCGGGGGGCTTTCCCAATCAGCCCCAGCATTTT. This translates into CASSSGGFPNQPQHF.

This clone was seen a handful of times. The genes are TRBV5-6 and TRBJ2-1; possible D gene TRBD1, 7 bases. Germline V gives CDR1 SGHDT, CDR2 YYEEEE. The CDR3 contains 15 residues. Trimming removed 0 bases at V and 4 bases at J, with 11 bases between. The CDR3 coding sequence is TGTGCCAGCAGCTTGGTGCAGGGGGGATACAATGAGCAGTTCTTC. This codes for CASSLVQGGYNEQFF.

This clone was recorded only once. This chain uses TRBV19 with TRBJ1-2; 9 positions match TRBD1. This CDR3 spans 13 amino acids. The ends lost 6 bases at V and 3 bases at J; junction bases unmatched: 2. Germline V gene sequence: CDR1 LNHDA, CDR2 SQIVND (reference sequence). The CDR3 nucleotides read TGTGCCAGTAGCGGGACAGGGTACTATGGCTACACCTTC. It codes for CASSGTGYYGYTF.

The chain joins TRBV10-3 to TRBJ2-7; 11 bases fit TRBD1. Germline CDR1 and CDR2: ENHRY and SYGVKD. The V segment lost 8 bases and the J segment 2 bases; nucleotides outside the gene matches: 8. The CDR3 totals 15 residues. The CDR3 reads CAISAGTGGTYEQYF. DNA for the CDR3: TGTGCCATCTCGGCCGGGACAGGGGGGACCTACGAGCAGTACTTC.

This chain connects TRBV7-6 to TRBJ2-1, with D perhaps matching TRBD2 (5 bases). This CDR3 spans 14 amino acids. V was clipped by 2 bases and J by 13 bases, with 18 bases between them. CDR1 is SGHVS, CDR2 FNYEAQ, per germline. The CDR3 loop is CASSLTWNSDNQFF. In DNA, the CDR3 is TGTGCCAGCAGCTTAACTTGGAATAGCGATAACCAGTTCTTC.

The chain uses TRBV14 and TRBJ1-1, with 11 positions matching TRBD1. The CDR3 totals 14 residues. V dropped 4 bases and J dropped 6; count of bases not matched to a gene: 4. Germline CDR1 is SGHDN and CDR2 is FVKESK. The CDR3 reads CASSRPGQGAEAFF. The CDR3 DNA is TGTGCCAGCAGCCGGCCGGGACAGGGGGCTGAAGCTTTCTTT.

A remark on this clone: Other DNA sequences in this sample translate to the same CDR3. The chain recombines TRBV5-1 with TRBJ2-7; 8 nucleotides match TRBD1. The length of the CDR3 is 14 residues. Looked up from germline, CDR1 is SGHRS and CDR2 is YFSETQ. Trimming took 5 bases from V and 2 from J; bases not matched to a gene: 6. CDR3 in amino acids: CASRQGQGPYEQYF. In DNA form, the CDR3 reads TGCGCCAGCAGACAAGGACAGGGACCCTACGAGCAGTACTTC.

The chain joins TRBV2 to TRBJ2-2; TRBD2 matches at 8 bases. The CDR3 totals 16 residues. V trimming: 6 bases; J trimming: 7 bases; junction bases outside the gene matches: 13. Germline CDR1 SNHLY, CDR2 FYNNEI. CDR3 in amino acids: CASSPTSGRNGGELFF. As DNA, the CDR3 is TGTGCCAGCAGCCCTACCAGCGGGAGAAATGGCGGGGAGCTGTTTTTT.

This clone was detected only a few times. The chain couples TRBV2 to TRBJ1-2; 7 bases agree with TRBD1. The CDR3 has 17 amino acids. Germline V lookup: CDR1 SNHLY, CDR2 FYNNEI. The J segment lost 0 bases and the V segment lost 6 bases, leaving 13 bases of the junction unmatched. CDR3 sequence (DNA): TGTGCCAGCAGCGAACCGGGACAGTGGGGGCCTAACTATGGCTACACCTTC. Translating gives CASSEPGQWGPNYGYTF.

The sample holds one count of this clone. The chain joins TRBV11-3 to TRBJ2-4, with 8 bases that match TRBD2. The V segment lost 3 bases and the J segment 8 bases; nucleotides outside the gene matches: 6. CDR3 size: 14 residues. Germline V lookup: CDR1 SGHNT, CDR2 YENEEA. The DNA of the CDR3 is TGTGCCAGCAGCTTTCTGGGCGGGGGGTACATTCAGTACTTC. It translates to CASSFLGGGYIQYF.

The chain links TRBV2 to TRBJ2-3; perhaps TRBD1 as D (6 bases). The V end was cut by 5 bases, the J end by 2 bases, with 11 bases between. The CDR3 length is 14 residues. Germline V CDR1 and CDR2: SNHLY, FYNNEI. The DNA of the CDR3 is TGTGCCAGCAGTCTACAGGGAGTCACAGATACGCAGTATTTT. Protein product: CASSLQGVTDTQYF.

The chain uses TRBV11-2 and TRBJ2-7; 10 positions agree with TRBD2. This CDR3 is built from 17 residues. The V gene end was trimmed by 1 base and the J gene end by 3 bases; junction bases not matched to a gene: 9. Germline loops: CDR1 SGHAT, CDR2 FQNNGV. CDR3 sequence: CASSLVGGSGRFYEQYF. The CDR3 DNA reads as TGTGCCAGCAGCTTAGTTGGGGGTAGCGGGAGGTTCTACGAGCAGTACTTC.

The V gene is TRBV13, the J gene TRBJ2-1; D uncertain. This CDR3 is built from 14 residues. Germline V lookup: CDR1 PRHDT, CDR2 FYEKMQ (reference sequence). The ends were cut back, 8 bases at V and 0 bases at J, with 11 bases in the middle. This CDR3 is CASELLSSYNEQFF. DNA of the CDR3: TGTGCCAGCGAATTACTAAGCTCCTACAATGAGCAGTTCTTC.

CDR3 in amino acids: CASSLYGKNTEAFF. The DNA for the CDR3 is TGTGCCAGCAGCTTATACGGGAAGAACACTGAAGCTTTCTTT. The rearrangement uses TRBV11-3 and TRBJ1-1; D is unresolved. Trimming shortened V by 2 bases and J by 1 base, and 8 bases separated the two germline ends. The V gene's germline CDR1 is SGHNT and CDR2 YENEEA. The CDR3 has 14 amino acids.

The V and J genes are TRBV6-1 and TRBJ1-5; no firm D call. The CDR3 contains 16 residues. From germline, CDR1 is MNHNS and CDR2 SASEGT. Deletions cut 2 bases from V and 0 bases from J, with 11 bases between. The CDR3 loop is CASSELDTLSNQPQHF. In DNA form, the CDR3 reads TGTGCCAGCAGTGAATTAGACACACTTAGCAATCAGCCCCAGCATTTT.

This clone was observed a handful of times. The CDR3: CASSLSWTGASYGYTF. CDR3 DNA sequence: TGTGCCAGCAGTCTCAGCTGGACAGGGGCCTCCTATGGCTACACCTTC. The chain uses TRBV27 and TRBJ1-2, with TRBD1 identical over 9 bases. The germline V gene has CDR1 MNHEY and CDR2 SMNVEV (reference sequence). The CDR3 loop spans 16 amino acids. V lost 5 bases and J lost 4; bases outside the gene matches: 11.

The rearrangement joins TRBV4-1 to TRBJ2-5; tentatively, D is TRBD2 (5 bases). TRBJ2-7 matches the DNA end more closely, so the J call is doubtful. Germline V CDR1 and CDR2: MGHRA, YSYEKL. This CDR3 is built from 15 residues. CDR3 protein: CASSQVGRGHYEQYF. In nucleotides, the CDR3 is TGCGCCAGCAGCCAAGTCGGCCGGGGTCACTACGAGCAGTACTTC.

The sample holds one count of this clone. The rearrangement links TRBV2 to TRBJ2-3, with D maybe TRBD1 (6 bases). The CDR3 has 15 amino acids. Germline V gene lookup returns CDR1 SNHLY and CDR2 FYNNEI. Trimming shortened V by 5 bases and J by 6 bases, and 18 bases separated the two germline ends. The CDR3 sequence: CASSKQAIQGDTQYF. As DNA, the CDR3 is TGTGCCAGCAGTAAACAAGCAATACAGGGTGATACGCAGTATTTT.

A note on this clone: Distinct nucleotide sequences in the sample also encode this CDR3. The rearrangement links TRBV19 to TRBJ1-1, with D hard to call. The CDR3 contains 13 residues. Germline CDR1 reads LNHDA; CDR2 reads SQIVND (reference sequence). V lost 3 bases, J lost 8 bases, and 13 bases lay in between. Here the CDR3 DNA reads TGTGCCAGTAGTATGGTGGAGGTCACCGAAGCTTTCTTT. Protein sequence: CASSMVEVTEAFF.

The chain recombines TRBV30 with TRBJ2-1; D is perhaps TRBD1 (5 bases). The length of the CDR3 is 11 residues. Between the trimmed V and J ends, which lost 4 bases and 10 bases, there was a span of 11 bases. The germline V gene has CDR1 GTSNPN and CDR2 SVGIG (reference sequence). For the CDR3, the DNA is TGTGCCTGGAAAGTGGGGCGGGAGCAGTTCTTC. It translates to CAWKVGREQFF.